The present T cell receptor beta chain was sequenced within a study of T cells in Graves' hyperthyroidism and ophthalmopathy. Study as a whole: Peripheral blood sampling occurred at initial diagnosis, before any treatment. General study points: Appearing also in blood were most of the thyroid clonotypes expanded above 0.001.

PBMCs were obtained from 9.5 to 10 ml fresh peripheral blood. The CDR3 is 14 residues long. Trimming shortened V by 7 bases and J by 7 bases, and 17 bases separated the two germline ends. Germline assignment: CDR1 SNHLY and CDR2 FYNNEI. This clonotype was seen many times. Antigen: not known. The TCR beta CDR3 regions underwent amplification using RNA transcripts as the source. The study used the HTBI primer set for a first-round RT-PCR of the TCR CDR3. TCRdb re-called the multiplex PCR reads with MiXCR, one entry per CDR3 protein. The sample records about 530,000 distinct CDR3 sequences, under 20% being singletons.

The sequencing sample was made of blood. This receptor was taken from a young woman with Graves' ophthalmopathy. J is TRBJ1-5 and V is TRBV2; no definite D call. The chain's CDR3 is CASTGEGIGQPQHF. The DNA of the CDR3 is TGTGCCAGCACCGGGGAGGGAATTGGCCAGCCCCAGCATTTT.